The 2 T cell receptor beta chains presented below share a single source sample, sequenced in a study of blood T cells in healthy people across ages. With a J-beta primer mix and a sample-barcoded 5' primer, a second PCR ran roughly 7 to 11 cycles. TCRdb independently ran MiXCR on the 5' RACE reads; one entry per CDR3 protein. Of 550,000 to 700,000 distinct CDR3 sequences in the sample, approximately 25% were seen once. Sequencing used blood. These receptors were obtained from a woman in her sixties or seventies in good health.

This clonotype was counted only a few times. The gene calls are TRBV10-3 and TRBJ1-4, with D possibly TRBD1 on 5 matching bases. The CDR3 contains 16 residues. V lost 0 bases and J lost 6, with 14 bases in between. Looked up from germline, CDR1 is ENHRY and CDR2 is SYGVKD. Here the CDR3 reads CAISESSGRTDEKLFF. The CDR3 nucleotides are TGTGCCATCAGTGAGTCTTCAGGGAGGACTGATGAAAAACTGTTTTTT.

The rearrangement uses TRBV9 and TRBJ2-5, with D possibly matching TRBD2 (5 bases). Germline V gives CDR1 SGDLS, CDR2 YYNGEE. The V end was cut by 0 bases, the J end by 0 bases, with 6 bases between. The CDR3 contains 14 residues. The CDR3 loop reads CASSVGGDQETQYF. Written as DNA, the CDR3 is TGTGCCAGCAGCGTAGGGGGAGACCAAGAGACCCAGTACTTC.